This TCR beta chain was identified in a study of shared clonotypes between healthy human individuals. Broader study findings: Few donors restricted represented genetic and exposure-history diversity.

A remark on this clone: Its target is unknown.

Per the original methods: Filtering differed, since immunoSEQ gave only junction sequences and no quality scores. Profiling relied on immunoSEQ multiplex PCR, and the TCRdb table lists in-frame clones only, not all of them. That table furnishes V, J and clone size, whereas the DNA furnished D and trimming. The sample lists about 1.1 million clones, around three quarters occurring once. The CDR3 consists of 15 residues. Germline CDR1 and CDR2: MNHNS and SASEGT. V lost 5 bases to trimming and J lost 3 bases; unmatched junction nucleotides: 6. This TCR was recovered from a man younger than 35 in good health. Some clones in this sample may be carry-over from other donors' samples. The specimen sequenced was memory CD4+ T cells from PBMCs. The subset was: CD45RA-negative fraction. V is TRBV6-1 and J is TRBJ2-7; TRBD2 matches 11 bases. Here the CDR3 reads CASSTWGLADYEQYF. As DNA, the CDR3 is TGTGCCAGCAGTACCTGGGGACTAGCGGACTACGAGCAGTACTTC.